These 25 T cell receptor beta chains originate from one sample sequenced in a study of blood T cells in healthy people across ages. Primed by a sample-barcoded 5' primer and a J-beta primer mix, a second PCR proceeded for about 7 to 11 cycles. Each CDR3 protein is one row after TCRdb ran MiXCR on the 5' RACE reads. Of 250,000 to 300,000 distinct CDR3 sequences in the sample, roughly 27% were seen once. The source material was blood. The receptor set was obtained from a woman in her sixties or seventies in good health.

This clonotype has only a few counts. The chain links TRBV29-1 to TRBJ1-4; no clear D gene. Germline loops: CDR1 SQVTM, CDR2 ANQGSEA. V was shortened by 7 bases and J by 5 bases, with 8 bases between the two germline ends. This CDR3 contains 11 residues. This CDR3 reads CSGGYNEKLFF. The CDR3 bases are TGCAGCGGGGGTTACAATGAAAAACTGTTTTTT.

The chain carries TRBV29-1 and TRBJ2-7; the D gene could be TRBD1 or TRBD2 (5 bases each). V was trimmed by 5 bases and J by 4 bases, leaving 6 bases between them. In germline, CDR1 is SQVTM, CDR2 ANQGSEA. The CDR3 runs 10 residues. CDR3 coding DNA: TGCAGCGTTTGGGGGTACGAGCAGTACTTC. This encodes CSVWGYEQYF.

This rearrangement joins TRBV28 to TRBJ1-6; D is ambiguous. The germline V gene encodes CDR1 MDHEN and CDR2 SYDVKM. The length of the CDR3 is 11 residues. V was cut by 11 bases and J by 7 bases, with 9 bases left in between. The CDR3 DNA follows: TGTGCCGCAGGCGGAAATTCACCCCTCCACTTT. Its protein product is CAAGGNSPLHF.

This clonotype has a handful of counts. The CDR3 coding sequence is TGTGCCAGCAGCCCAATGGTGCCGGCTCAGGGGGAAGCTTTCTTT. Translation gives CASSPMVPAQGEAFF. J is TRBJ1-1 and V is TRBV28, with TRBD1 as a possible D gene (6 bases). This CDR3 has 15 residues. Per the germline V gene, CDR1 is MDHEN and CDR2 is SYDVKM. The ends were cut back, 6 bases at V and 8 bases at J, with 22 bases in the middle.

This clonotype appeared a few times. The rearrangement joins TRBV19 to TRBJ2-4, with D perhaps matching TRBD1 (6 bases). Between the trimmed V and J ends, which lost 5 bases and 6 bases, there was a span of 17 bases. The CDR3 has 15 residues. Germline loops: CDR1 LNHDA, CDR2 SQIVND (reference sequence). Here the CDR3 DNA reads TGTGCCAGTAGTCCACGCGACAGGAAAATAAACATTCAGTACTTC. It translates to CASSPRDRKINIQYF. Based on the CDR3 plus reference TRBV19 and TRBJ2-4, the full variable domain is DGGITQSPKYLFRKEGQNVTLSCEQNLNHDAMYWYRQDPGQGLRLIYYSQIVNDFQKGDIAEGYSVSREKKESFPLTVTSAQKNPTAFYLCASSPRDRKINIQYFGAGTRLSVL.

This chain links TRBV6-5 with TRBJ2-1, with TRBD2 as a possible D gene (6 bases). CDR3 size: 13 residues. Trimming shortened V by 5 bases and J by 4 bases, and 9 bases separated the two germline ends. Germline V lookup: CDR1 MNHEY, CDR2 SVGAGI. The CDR3 nucleotides read TGTGCCAGCAGTGCTAGCGAATACAATGAGCAGTTCTTC. Amino acids: CASSASEYNEQFF.

Remarks on this clonotype: Given the absence of the conserved phenylalanine or tryptophan at the CDR3 end, a read error is likely. The chain has TRBV5-1 and TRBJ2-1; D could derive from TRBD1 or TRBD2 (5 bases each). This CDR3 contains 15 residues. Germline V gene lookup returns CDR1 SGHRS and CDR2 YFSETQ. V was trimmed by 3 bases and J by 3 bases, leaving 13 bases between them. The chain's CDR3 is CASSSLRGVYNEQFV. The DNA for the CDR3 is TGCGCCAGCAGCTCCCTCAGAGGGGTCTACAATGAGCAGTTCGTC.

In its sample, this clonotype was seen once. The chain uses TRBV20-1 and TRBJ2-2; D unresolved. Germline values: CDR1 DFQATT, CDR2 SNEGSKA (reference sequence). The CDR3 is made up of 12 amino acids. With 5 bases removed from V and 5 bases from J, the gap between germline ends came to 9 bases. CDR3 sequence (DNA): TGCAGTGCTGCGACCGGGACCGGGGAGCTGTTTTTT. Translation gives CSAATGTGELFF.

The chain is built from TRBV7-2 and TRBJ1-2, with a possible D match to TRBD1 (5 bases). CDR1 is SGHTA, CDR2 FQGNSA, per germline. The CDR3 spans 14 residues. V lost 4 bases to trimming and J lost 8 bases, with 17 bases between them. The CDR3 sequence: CASSSRDGRKGYTF. CDR3 bases: TGTGCCAGCAGCTCCCGGGACGGACGTAAAGGCTACACCTTC.

This clonotype was recorded a few times. The chain links TRBV20-1 to TRBJ2-5, with 9 bases aligning to TRBD1. This CDR3 region has 14 residues. Germline CDR1 is DFQATT and CDR2 is SNEGSKA (reference sequence). The ends lost 6 bases at V and 7 bases at J; junction bases unmatched: 12. The CDR3 sequence: CSAVPGQGLGTQYF. The CDR3 DNA reads as TGCAGTGCAGTCCCGGGACAGGGATTGGGGACCCAGTACTTC.

This clonotype has more than one count but fewer than ten. The chain has TRBV20-1 and TRBJ2-5; D remains unclear. The tail of the sequence fits TRBJ2-1 better, so the J call may be wrong. The CDR3 covers 14 residues. Germline assignment: CDR1 DFQATT and CDR2 SNEGSKA (reference sequence). The CDR3 protein is CSARPQAGLYEQFF. The CDR3 DNA is TGCAGTGCTAGACCCCAGGCAGGTCTCTACGAGCAGTTCTTC.

The chain uses TRBV5-6 and TRBJ2-3; tentative D call: TRBD2 (5 bases). Germline lookup yields CDR1 SGHDT and CDR2 YYEEEE. V dropped 1 base and J dropped 6 bases, with 18 bases sitting between them. The CDR3 is 16 amino acids. CDR3 nucleotide sequence: TGTGCCAGCAGCTTGAATCCTAGACCTCGAGGGGATACGCAGTATTTT. This gives the protein CASSLNPRPRGDTQYF.

This clonotype was observed a few times. The V and J genes are TRBV7-9 and TRBJ2-3; 11 bases fit TRBD2. There are 15 residues in the CDR3. Losses at the gene ends were 3 bases for V and 4 bases for J; bases not matched to a gene: 3. Germline V gene sequence: CDR1 SEHNR, CDR2 FQNEAQ (reference sequence). The CDR3 region is CASSFTSGGSDTQYF. CDR3 nucleotide sequence: TGTGCCAGCAGCTTTACTAGCGGGGGTTCAGATACGCAGTATTTT. Complete variable domain (other parts from reference TRBV7-9 and TRBJ2-3): DTGVSQNPRHKITKRGQNVTFRCDPISEHNRLYWYRQTLGQGPEFLTYFQNEAQLEKSRLLSDRFSAERPKGSFSTLEIQRTEQGDSAMYLCASSFTSGGSDTQYFGPGTRLTVL.

CDR3 residues: CASSLRGREGSINEQFF. CDR3 in DNA: TGTGCCAGCAGCTTAAGGGGGCGGGAGGGGTCAATTAATGAGCAGTTCTTC. The chain combines TRBV7-2 with TRBJ2-1; the match to TRBD2 covers 9 bases. The CDR3 sequence is 17 residues long. V lost 2 bases and J lost 7; bases outside the gene matches: 12. Germline-derived CDR1 and CDR2 are SGHTA and FQGNSA.

V gene TRBV13 combines with J gene TRBJ1-6; maybe TRBD1 (5 bases). CDR3 length: 16 amino acids. V was shortened by 5 bases and J by 8 bases, with 19 bases between the two germline ends. Germline lookup yields CDR1 PRHDT and CDR2 FYEKMQ (reference sequence). The CDR3 is CASSLRQPQGHSPLHF. DNA for the CDR3: TGTGCCAGCAGCCTTCGACAGCCCCAGGGTCATTCACCCCTCCACTTT.

J is TRBJ2-3 and V is TRBV11-2, with D perhaps TRBD1 (8 bases). V lost 4 bases to trimming and J lost 6 bases, with 20 bases between them. Germline CDR1 reads SGHAT; CDR2 reads FQNNGV. The CDR3 runs to 16 residues. The DNA for the CDR3 is TGTGCCAGCAGCTACTACAGGGGGGGTTCGTTCGATACGCAGTATTTT. This translates into CASSYYRGGSFDTQYF.

This clonotype came up a few times. This chain uses TRBV7-2 with TRBJ1-1; no clear D. The ends were cut back, 1 base at V and 1 base at J, with 13 bases in the middle. Germline CDR1 and CDR2: SGHTA and FQGNSA. CDR3 size: 16 residues. The CDR3 sequence is CASSLVSPRGNTEAFF. For the CDR3, the DNA is TGTGCCAGCAGCTTAGTTTCTCCCCGGGGGAACACTGAAGCTTTCTTT.

V gene TRBV5-1 combines with J gene TRBJ2-5; D gene ambiguous. TRBJ2-7 matches the DNA end more closely, so the J call is doubtful. CDR1 and CDR2 from the germline V gene are SGHRS and YFSETQ. The CDR3 is made up of 12 amino acids. CDR3 coding DNA: TGCGCCAGCAGGTTGCGGAATGACGAGCAGTACTTC. This sequence encodes CASRLRNDEQYF.

This clonotype was detected a few times. This chain joins TRBV29-1 and TRBJ2-3; D may correspond to TRBD1 or TRBD2 (5 bases each). The germline gives CDR1 SQVTM, CDR2 ANQGSEA. The CDR3 runs to 13 residues. CDR3 DNA: TGCATCATTCGGGACCATTTCACAGATACGCAGTATTTT. The encoded protein is CIIRDHFTDTQYF.

The V and J genes are TRBV11-2 and TRBJ2-5; 8 positions match TRBD2. The J call is in doubt because the DNA end fits TRBJ2-7 better. The CDR3 totals 16 residues. The germline gives CDR1 SGHAT, CDR2 FQNNGV. DNA for the CDR3: TGTGCCAGCAGCTTACGGATAGCGGGGTCGACCTACGAGCAGTACTTC. It is translated as CASSLRIAGSTYEQYF.

With regard to this clonotype: At one of its ends the junction is not consistent with the germline gene, which may arise from a read error. The CDR3 loop is CASSLGGTRYF. CDR3 DNA: TGTGCCAGCAGTTTGGGGGGGACCCGGTACTTC. The chain links TRBV28 to TRBJ2-5; 7 bases are shared with TRBD2. The CDR3 consists of 11 residues. The germline gives CDR1 MDHEN, CDR2 SYDVKM.

This chain connects TRBV6-5 to TRBJ1-2; 9 nucleotides align to TRBD1. This CDR3 region has 15 residues. Trimming took 6 bases from V and 4 from J; bases not matched to a gene: 9. Germline assignment: CDR1 MNHEY and CDR2 SVGAGI. CDR3 sequence: CASSPGQGVGYGYTF. CDR3 sequence (DNA): TGTGCCAGCAGCCCGGGACAGGGCGTGGGCTATGGCTACACCTTC.

This clonotype was seen a few times. V usage is TRBV20-1 and J usage is TRBJ2-1; no clear D. V gave up 5 bases and J gave up 1 base, with 9 bases separating them. Per germline, CDR1 DFQATT and CDR2 SNEGSKA (reference sequence). The length of the CDR3 is 13 residues. CDR3 region: CSAGSGSYNEQFF. In nucleotides, the CDR3 is TGCAGTGCTGGATCGGGTTCCTACAATGAGCAGTTCTTC.

This clonotype was picked up a small number of times. This rearrangement joins TRBV12-3 or TRBV12-4 to TRBJ2-1; TRBD1 matches 8 bases. TRBJ2-7 explains the end of the DNA better; the J call may be wrong. The CDR3 extends over 14 amino acids. The CDR3 DNA reads as TGTGCCAGCAGTCCCAGGACAGGGTTGAGCGAGCAGTACTTC. Protein: CASSPRTGLSEQYF.

The rearrangement joins TRBV28 to TRBJ1-6; D gene unclear. With 3 bases removed from V and 7 bases from J, the gap between germline ends came to 10 bases. The length of the CDR3 is 14 residues. The germline CDR1 and CDR2 sequences are MDHEN and SYDVKM. In DNA form, the CDR3 reads TGTGCCAGCAGTTTGCCGGGTCTCAATTCACCCCTCCACTTT. As protein: CASSLPGLNSPLHF.